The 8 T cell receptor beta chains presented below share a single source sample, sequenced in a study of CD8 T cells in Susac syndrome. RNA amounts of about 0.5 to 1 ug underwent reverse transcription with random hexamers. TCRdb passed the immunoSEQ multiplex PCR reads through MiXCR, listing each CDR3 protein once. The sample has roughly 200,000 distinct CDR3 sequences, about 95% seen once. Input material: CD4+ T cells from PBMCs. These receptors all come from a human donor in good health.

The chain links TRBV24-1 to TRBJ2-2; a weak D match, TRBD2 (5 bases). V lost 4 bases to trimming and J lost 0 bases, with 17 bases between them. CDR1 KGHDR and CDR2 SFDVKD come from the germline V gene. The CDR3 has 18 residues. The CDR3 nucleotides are TGTGCCACCAGTGAACCCCTAGCCCGAACAACGAACACCGGGGAGCTGTTTTTT. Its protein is CATSEPLARTTNTGELFF.

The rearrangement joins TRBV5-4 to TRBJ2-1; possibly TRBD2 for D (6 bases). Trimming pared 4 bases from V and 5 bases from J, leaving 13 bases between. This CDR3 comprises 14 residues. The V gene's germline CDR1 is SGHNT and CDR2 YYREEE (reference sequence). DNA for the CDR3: TGTGCCAGCAGCGGGGCCGGGGGAAACAATGAGCAGTTCTTC. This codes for CASSGAGGNNEQFF.

The CDR3 reads CASSQGLVAQETQYF. The CDR3 DNA reads as TGTGCCAGCAGCCAAGGACTAGTTGCCCAAGAGACCCAGTACTTC. The V gene is TRBV3-1, the J gene TRBJ2-5, with D perhaps TRBD2 (6 bases). Trimming pared 1 base from V and 1 base from J, leaving 10 bases between. Looked up from germline, CDR1 is LGHDT and CDR2 is YNNKEL (reference sequence). This CDR3 has 15 residues.

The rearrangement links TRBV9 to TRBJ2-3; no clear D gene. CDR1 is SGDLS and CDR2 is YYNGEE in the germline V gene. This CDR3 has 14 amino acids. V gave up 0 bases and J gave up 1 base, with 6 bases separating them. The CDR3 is CASSVGVGTDTQYF. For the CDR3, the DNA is TGTGCCAGCAGCGTAGGGGTGGGCACAGATACGCAGTATTTT.

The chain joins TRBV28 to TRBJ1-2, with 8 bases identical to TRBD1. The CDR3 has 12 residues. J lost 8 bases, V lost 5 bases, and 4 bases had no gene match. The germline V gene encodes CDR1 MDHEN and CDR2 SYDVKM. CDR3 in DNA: TGTGCCAGCAGTGTTAACAGGGGGGGCTACACCTTC. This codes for CASSVNRGGYTF.

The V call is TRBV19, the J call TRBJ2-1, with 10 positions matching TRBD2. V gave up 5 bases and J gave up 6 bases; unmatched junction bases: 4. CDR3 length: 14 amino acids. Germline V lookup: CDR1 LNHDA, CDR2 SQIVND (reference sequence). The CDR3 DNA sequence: TGTGCCAGTAGTCATCCTAGCGGGAGCAATGAGCAGTTCTTC. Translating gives CASSHPSGSNEQFF.

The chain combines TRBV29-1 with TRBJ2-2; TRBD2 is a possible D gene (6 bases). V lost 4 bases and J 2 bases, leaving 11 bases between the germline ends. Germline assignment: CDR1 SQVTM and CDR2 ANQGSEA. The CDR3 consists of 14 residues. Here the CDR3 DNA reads TGCAGCGTTGTCCCGGGGGTCAACACCGGGGAGCTGTTTTTT. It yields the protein CSVVPGVNTGELFF.

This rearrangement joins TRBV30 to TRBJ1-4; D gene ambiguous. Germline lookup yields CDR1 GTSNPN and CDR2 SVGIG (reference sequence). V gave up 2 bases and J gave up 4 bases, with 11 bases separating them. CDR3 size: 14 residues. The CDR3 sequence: CAWSRRPRNEKLFF. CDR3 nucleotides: TGTGCCTGGAGTAGAAGACCGCGTAATGAAAAACTGTTTTTT.